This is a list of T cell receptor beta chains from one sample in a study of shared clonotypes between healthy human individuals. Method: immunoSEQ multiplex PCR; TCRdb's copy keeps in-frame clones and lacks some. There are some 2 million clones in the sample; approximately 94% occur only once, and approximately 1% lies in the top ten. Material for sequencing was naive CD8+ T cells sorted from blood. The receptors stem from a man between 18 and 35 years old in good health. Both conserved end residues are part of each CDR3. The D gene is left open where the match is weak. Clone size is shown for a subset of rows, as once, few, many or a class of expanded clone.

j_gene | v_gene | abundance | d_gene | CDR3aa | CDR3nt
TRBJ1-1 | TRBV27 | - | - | CASSTGRGNTEAFF | TGTGCCAGCAGTACGGGACGGGGGAACACTGAAGCTTTCTTT
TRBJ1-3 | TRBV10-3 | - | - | CAISEAGAGNTIYF | TGTGCCATCAGTGAGGCAGGGGCTGGAAACACCATATATTTT
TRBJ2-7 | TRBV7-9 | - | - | CASSSVTGRDDYYEQYF | TGTGCCAGCAGCTCGGTGACAGGTCGAGATGACTACTACGAGCAGTACTTC
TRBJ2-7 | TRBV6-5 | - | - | CASSYNPGNEQYF | TGTGCCAGCAGTTACAACCCGGGCAACGAGCAGTACTTC
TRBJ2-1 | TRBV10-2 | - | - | CASSEVGTNGGEQFF | TGCGCCAGCAGTGAAGTCGGGACCAATGGCGGTGAGCAGTTCTTC
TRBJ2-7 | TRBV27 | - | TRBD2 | CASSLFSGGGYEQYF | TGTGCCAGCAGTTTATTCTCGGGGGGTGGCTACGAGCAGTACTTC
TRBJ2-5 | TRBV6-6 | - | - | CASTPGGETQYF | TGTGCCAGCACCCCTGGAGGGGAGACCCAGTACTTC
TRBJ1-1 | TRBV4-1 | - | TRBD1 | CASSLSGQGGEAFF | TGCGCCAGCAGCCTATCGGGACAGGGTGGTGAAGCTTTCTTT
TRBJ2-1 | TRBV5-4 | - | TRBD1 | CASIRQGFDNEQFF | TGTGCCAGCATCCGACAGGGATTCGACAATGAGCAGTTCTTC
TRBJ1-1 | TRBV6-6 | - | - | CASGIGAEAFF | TGTGCCAGCGGTATAGGAGCTGAAGCTTTCTTT
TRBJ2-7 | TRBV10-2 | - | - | CASTEGGGIYEQYF | TGCGCCAGCACCGAGGGGGGCGGAATCTACGAGCAGTACTTC
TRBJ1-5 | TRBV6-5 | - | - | CASSYNSGKGQPQHF | TGTGCCAGCAGTTACAATTCAGGGAAAGGGCAGCCCCAGCATTTT
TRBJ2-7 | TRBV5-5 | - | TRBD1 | CASRVQGQVHEQYF | TGTGCCAGCAGAGTCCAAGGACAGGTCCACGAGCAGTACTTC
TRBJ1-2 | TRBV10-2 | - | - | CASSESNFYGYTF | TGCGCCAGCAGTGAGTCGAATTTCTATGGCTACACCTTC
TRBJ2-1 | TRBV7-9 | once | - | CASSNLAWGNNEQFF | TGTGCCAGCAGCAACCTAGCGTGGGGGAACAATGAGCAGTTCTTC
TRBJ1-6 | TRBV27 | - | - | CASSTRAPGSYNSPLHF | TGTGCCAGCAGTACCCGGGCCCCGGGGTCCTATAATTCACCCCTCCACTTT
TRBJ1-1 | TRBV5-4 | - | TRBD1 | CASSPQTGDTEAFF | TGTGCCAGCAGCCCCCAAACAGGGGACACTGAAGCTTTCTTT
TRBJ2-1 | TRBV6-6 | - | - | CASSYSVRNNEQFF | TGTGCCAGCAGTTACTCTGTCAGAAACAATGAGCAGTTCTTC
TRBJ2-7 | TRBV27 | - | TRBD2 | CASSLLAGVPSYEQYF | TGTGCCAGCAGTTTACTAGCGGGGGTTCCTTCCTACGAGCAGTACTTC
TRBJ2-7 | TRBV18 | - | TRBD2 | CASPRTSGPEYEQYF | TGTGCCAGCCCTCGGACTAGCGGCCCGGAATACGAGCAGTACTTC
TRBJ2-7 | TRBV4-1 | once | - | CASSQDDSAYEQYF | TGCGCCAGCAGCCAAGACGACTCCGCCTACGAGCAGTACTTC
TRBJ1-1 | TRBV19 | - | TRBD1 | CASSVNRGGTEAFF | TGTGCCAGTAGTGTAAACAGGGGCGGCACTGAAGCTTTCTTT
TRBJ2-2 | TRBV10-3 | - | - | CAISESMNTGELFF | TGTGCCATCAGTGAGTCGATGAACACCGGGGAGCTGTTTTTT
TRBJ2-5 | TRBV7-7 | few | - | CASSLTLWETQYF | TGTGCTAGCAGCTTGACACTGTGGGAGACCCAGTACTTC
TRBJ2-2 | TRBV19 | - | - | CASSITPSGGELFF | TGTGCCAGTAGTATAACCCCGAGTGGCGGGGAGCTGTTTTTT
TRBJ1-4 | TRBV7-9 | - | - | CASRSEQGNEKLFF | TGTGCCAGCAGATCAGAACAGGGAAATGAAAAACTGTTTTTT
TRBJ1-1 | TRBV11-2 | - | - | CASSNVDSPNTEAFF | TGTGCCAGCAGCAACGTAGACAGCCCGAACACTGAAGCTTTCTTT
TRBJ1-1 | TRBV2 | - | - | CASGRLNTEAFF | TGTGCCAGCGGCAGATTGAACACTGAAGCTTTCTTT
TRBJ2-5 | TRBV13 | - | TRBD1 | CASSHLSGTGGAQYF | TGTGCCAGCAGCCATCTTTCCGGGACAGGGGGAGCCCAGTACTTC
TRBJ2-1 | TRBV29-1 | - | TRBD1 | CSVNPPDRVDNEQFF | TGCAGCGTGAATCCCCCGGACAGGGTCGACAATGAGCAGTTCTTC
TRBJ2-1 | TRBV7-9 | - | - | CASSFSLGLHEQFF | TGTGCCAGCAGCTTCAGTTTGGGACTCCATGAGCAGTTCTTC
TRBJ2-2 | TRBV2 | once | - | CASSVDTRYRDTGELFF | TGTGCCAGCAGTGTTGACACCCGATACAGAGACACCGGGGAGCTGTTTTTT
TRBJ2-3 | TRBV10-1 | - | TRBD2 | CASSLLAGIATDTQYF | TGCGCCAGCAGCCTCCTAGCGGGGATCGCCACAGATACGCAGTATTTT
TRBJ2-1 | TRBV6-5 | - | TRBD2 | CASSGTSSYNEQFF | TGTGCCAGCAGCGGGACTAGCTCCTACAATGAGCAGTTCTTC
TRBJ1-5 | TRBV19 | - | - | CASSIGDFSNQPQHF | TGTGCCAGTAGTATAGGGGACTTTAGCAATCAGCCCCAGCATTTT
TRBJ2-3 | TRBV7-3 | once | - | CASSPEPGSPPQLQYF | TGTGCCAGCAGCCCGGAGCCGGGCAGCCCGCCCCAATTGCAGTATTTT
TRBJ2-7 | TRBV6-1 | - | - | CASNQGGNYEQYF | TGTGCCAGCAATCAAGGGGGGAATTACGAGCAGTACTTC
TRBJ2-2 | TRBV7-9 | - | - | CASLGVNTGELFF | TGTGCCAGTCTTGGCGTGAACACCGGGGAGCTGTTTTTT
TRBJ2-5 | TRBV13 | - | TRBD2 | CASSQLSGLAAAETQYF | TGTGCCAGCAGCCAACTATCGGGACTAGCGGCGGCGGAGACCCAGTACTTC
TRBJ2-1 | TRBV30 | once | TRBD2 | CAWTTSGSLVINEQFF | TGTGCCTGGACGACTAGCGGGAGCCTGGTGATCAATGAGCAGTTCTTC
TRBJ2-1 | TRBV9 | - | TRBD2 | CASTTNPSGGTYNEQFF | TGTGCCAGCACCACAAACCCCTCGGGGGGAACCTACAATGAGCAGTTCTTC
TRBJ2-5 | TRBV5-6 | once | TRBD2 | CASRVAGGPETQYF | TGTGCCAGCAGGGTAGCGGGGGGGCCAGAGACCCAGTACTTC